Below, 15 T cell receptor beta chains from the same sample are listed, as sequenced in a study of TIL therapy for anti-PD-1-resistant metastatic lung cancer. Stated time point: pre-treatment sample, taken before nivolumab and TIL therapy. This was the immunoSEQ v3 assay. Some clones are missing from TCRdb's copy, which holds only in-frame ones; the method was immunoSEQ multiplex PCR. Of about 47,000 clones listed, 80% to 90% are singletons. The source was blood, collected at baseline. All receptors derive from a person aged 25 to 80 with non-small cell lung cancer.

V usage is TRBV7-9 and J usage is TRBJ2-1; TRBD2 might be the D (5 bases). This CDR3 has 12 amino acids. Germline lookup yields CDR1 SEHNR and CDR2 FQNEAQ (reference sequence). V lost 11 bases to trimming and J lost 6 bases, with 14 bases between them. CDR3 in amino acids: CAGEGRVNEQFF. CDR3 DNA sequence: TGTGCCGGGGAAGGGCGGGTCAATGAGCAGTTCTTC.

This clone was found once. The V and J genes are TRBV4-3 and TRBJ2-6; D ambiguous. V lost 4 bases to trimming and J lost 0 bases, with 10 bases between them. The CDR3 is made up of 16 amino acids. Germline CDR1 and CDR2: LGHNA and YSLEER. In nucleotides, the CDR3 is TGCGCCAGCAGCCCCGACCAAAGCTCTGGGGCCAACGTCCTGACTTTC. Protein product: CASSPDQSSGANVLTF.

The V and J genes are TRBV24-1 and TRBJ2-2, with D possibly being TRBD1 or TRBD2 (6 bases each). This CDR3 comprises 12 residues. Per the germline V gene, CDR1 is KGHDR and CDR2 is SFDVKD. V lost 9 bases to trimming and J lost 6 bases, with 10 bases between them. The CDR3 region is CATGGGPGELFF. For the CDR3, the DNA is TGTGCCACCGGAGGGGGTCCCGGGGAGCTGTTTTTT.

This clone was counted a single time. CDR3 in DNA: TGTGCCAGCGCCCGGGAGGGTCACGAGCAGTACTTC. It yields the protein CASAREGHEQYF. The chain links TRBV2 to TRBJ2-7; 8 positions agree with TRBD2. Germline CDR1 reads SNHLY; CDR2 reads FYNNEI. CDR3 length: 12 residues. V dropped 8 bases and J dropped 5; count of bases not matched to a gene: 5.

The chain joins TRBV28 to TRBJ2-3, with 7 nucleotides matching TRBD1. CDR3 size: 14 residues. Germline CDR1 reads MDHEN; CDR2 reads SYDVKM. V was pared by 5 bases and J by 3 bases, with 5 bases of the junction left unmatched. The CDR3: CASSLGGATDTQYF. The CDR3, as DNA: TGTGCCAGCAGTCTAGGGGGCGCGACAGATACGCAGTATTTT.

In its sample, this clone was seen once. The chain has TRBV4-3 and TRBJ1-5; possibly TRBD1 for D (5 bases). Germline V CDR1 and CDR2: LGHNA, YSLEER. CDR3 length equals 16 residues. Trimming removed 1 base from V and 3 bases from J, with 13 bases in between. The CDR3 DNA is TGCGCCAGCAGCCAAGGGGTAGCGGGGACCAATCAGCCCCAGCATTTT. The encoded protein is CASSQGVAGTNQPQHF.

The chain is built from TRBV24-1 and TRBJ2-2, with 14 nucleotides matching TRBD2. The junction had 8 bases not matched to a gene; V was cut back by 1 base and J by 2 bases. The CDR3 extends over 20 amino acids. Germline loops: CDR1 KGHDR, CDR2 SFDVKD. CDR3 nucleotide sequence: TGTGCCACCAGTGATTTTCCCGGGACTAGCGGGAGACCAAACACCGGGGAGCTGTTTTTT. Encoded protein: CATSDFPGTSGRPNTGELFF.

The chain joins TRBV6-2 or TRBV6-3 to TRBJ2-7; 9 bases fit TRBD2. The ends lost 0 bases at V and 7 bases at J; junction bases unmatched: 13. Germline V gene sequence: CDR1 MNHEY, CDR2 SVGEGT. The CDR3 totals 17 residues. CDR3 sequence (DNA): TGTGCCAGCAGTTACTCTCCCCGACTAGCGGTATTATGGGAGCAGTACTTC. Protein: CASSYSPRLAVLWEQYF.

This clone was detected only a few times. V and J are TRBV4-3 and TRBJ1-5, with D unclear. Germline V CDR1 and CDR2: LGHNA, YSLEER. V was cut by 1 base and J by 4 bases, with 5 bases left in between. CDR3 size: 13 residues. The CDR3 sequence is CASSQGINQPQHF. The CDR3 DNA reads TGCGCCAGCAGCCAAGGTATAAATCAGCCCCAGCATTTT.

This chain joins TRBV29-1 and TRBJ2-3; weak D call: TRBD1 (5 bases). Per germline, CDR1 SQVTM and CDR2 ANQGSEA. V was cut by 7 bases and J by 1 base, with 12 bases left in between. The CDR3 has 13 residues. In DNA form, the CDR3 reads TGCAGCGGTGGTGAGACAGGCACAGATACGCAGTATTTT. The encoded protein is CSGGETGTDTQYF.

The V gene is TRBV14, the J gene TRBJ2-5; D unresolved. Germline V gives CDR1 SGHDN, CDR2 FVKESK. The CDR3 consists of 15 residues. Deletions cut 1 base from V and 1 base from J, with 10 bases between. The CDR3 coding sequence is TGTGCCAGCAGCCAAGTGGGTATAACCCAAGAGACCCAGTACTTC. This gives the protein CASSQVGITQETQYF.

This chain connects TRBV11-2 to TRBJ2-1; TRBD2 matches 11 bases. The CDR3 consists of 16 residues. The J segment lost 1 base and the V segment lost 1 base, leaving 0 bases of the junction unmatched. From germline, CDR1 is SGHAT and CDR2 FQNNGV. CDR3 coding DNA: TGTGCCAGCAGCTTAGGGACTAGCGGGTCCTACAATGAGCAGTTCTTC. Translating it yields CASSLGTSGSYNEQFF.

The chain is built from TRBV10-3 and TRBJ1-6, with TRBD1 matching 9 bases. This CDR3 is built from 18 residues. Losses at the gene ends were 2 bases for V and 3 bases for J; bases not matched to a gene: 8. Germline lookup yields CDR1 ENHRY and CDR2 SYGVKD. The CDR3 sequence is CAISETQGQGVYNSPLHF. In DNA form, the CDR3 reads TGTGCCATCAGTGAGACACAGGGACAGGGCGTCTATAATTCACCCCTCCACTTT.

The J gene is TRBJ2-5, the V gene TRBV27, with 11 bases identical to TRBD2. Trimming cost V 5 bases and J 7 bases; bases outside gene matches: 6. This CDR3 is 14 amino acids long. Germline loops: CDR1 MNHEY, CDR2 SMNVEV (reference sequence). CDR3 coding DNA: TGTGCCAGCAGTCTCACTGGGACTAGCGGGACCCAGTACTTC. Translation gives CASSLTGTSGTQYF.

The V and J genes are TRBV10-2 and TRBJ1-5, with D possibly matching TRBD1 (5 bases). This CDR3 region has 14 residues. Germline loops: CDR1 WSHSY, CDR2 SAAADI. V was trimmed by 6 bases and J by 6 bases, leaving 15 bases between them. CDR3 DNA sequence: TGCGCCAGCAGCGGGGGACCAGGAGTTCAGCCCCAGCATTTT. Translated, it gives CASSGGPGVQPQHF.